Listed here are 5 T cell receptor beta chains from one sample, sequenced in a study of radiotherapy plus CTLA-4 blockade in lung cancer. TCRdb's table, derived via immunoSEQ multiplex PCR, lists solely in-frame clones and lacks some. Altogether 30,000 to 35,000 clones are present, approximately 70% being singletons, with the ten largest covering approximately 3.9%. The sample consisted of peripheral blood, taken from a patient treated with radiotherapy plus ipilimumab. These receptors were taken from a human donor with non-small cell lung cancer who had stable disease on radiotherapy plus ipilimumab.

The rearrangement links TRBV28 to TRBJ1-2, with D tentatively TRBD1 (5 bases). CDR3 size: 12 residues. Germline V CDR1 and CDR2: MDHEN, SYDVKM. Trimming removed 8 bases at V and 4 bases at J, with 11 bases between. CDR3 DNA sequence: TGTGCCAGCTTGGGGCACCTCTATGGCTACACCTTC. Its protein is CASLGHLYGYTF.

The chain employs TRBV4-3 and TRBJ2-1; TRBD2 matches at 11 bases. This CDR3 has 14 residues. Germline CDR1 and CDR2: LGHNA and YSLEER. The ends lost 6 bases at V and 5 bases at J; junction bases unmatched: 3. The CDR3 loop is CASRPGLADNEQFF. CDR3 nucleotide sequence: TGCGCCAGCAGGCCGGGACTAGCGGACAATGAGCAGTTCTTC.

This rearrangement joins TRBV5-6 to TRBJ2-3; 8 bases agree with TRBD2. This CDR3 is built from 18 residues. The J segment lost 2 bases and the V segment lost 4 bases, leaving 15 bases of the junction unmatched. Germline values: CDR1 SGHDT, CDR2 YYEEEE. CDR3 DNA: TGTGCCAGCAGCGAGGAGAGGCTAGCGGGTAAAGTCACAGATACGCAGTATTTT. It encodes CASSEERLAGKVTDTQYF.

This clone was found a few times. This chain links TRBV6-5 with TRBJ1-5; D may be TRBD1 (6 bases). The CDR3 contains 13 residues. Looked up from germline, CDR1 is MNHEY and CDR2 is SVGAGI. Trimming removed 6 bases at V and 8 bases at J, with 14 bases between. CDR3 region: CASRKQGLEPQHF. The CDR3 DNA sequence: TGTGCCAGCAGAAAACAGGGTTTGGAGCCCCAGCATTTT.

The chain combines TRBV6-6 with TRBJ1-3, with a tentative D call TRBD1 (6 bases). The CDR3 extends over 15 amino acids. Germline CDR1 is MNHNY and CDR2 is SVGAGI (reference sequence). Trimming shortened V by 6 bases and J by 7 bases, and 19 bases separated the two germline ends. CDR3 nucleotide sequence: TGTGCCAGCAGGAAGGACAGTAACTCGGGGAACACCATATATTTT. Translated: CASRKDSNSGNTIYF.